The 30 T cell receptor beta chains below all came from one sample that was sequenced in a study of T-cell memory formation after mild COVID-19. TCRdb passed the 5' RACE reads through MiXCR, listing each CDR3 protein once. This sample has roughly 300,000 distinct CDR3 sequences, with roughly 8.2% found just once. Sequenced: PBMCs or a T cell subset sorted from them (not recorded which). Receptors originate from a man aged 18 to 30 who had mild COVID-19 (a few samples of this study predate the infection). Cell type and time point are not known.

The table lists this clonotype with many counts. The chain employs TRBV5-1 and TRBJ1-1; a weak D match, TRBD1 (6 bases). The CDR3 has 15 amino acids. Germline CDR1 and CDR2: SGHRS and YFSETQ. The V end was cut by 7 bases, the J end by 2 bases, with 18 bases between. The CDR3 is CASRIRGAGNTEAFF. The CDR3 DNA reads TGCGCCAGCCGAATCCGGGGGGCTGGAAACACTGAAGCTTTCTTT.

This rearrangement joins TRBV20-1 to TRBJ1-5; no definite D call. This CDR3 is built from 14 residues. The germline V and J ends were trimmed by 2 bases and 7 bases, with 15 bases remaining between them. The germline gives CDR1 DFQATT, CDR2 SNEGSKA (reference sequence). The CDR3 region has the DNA TGCAGTGCTAGAAGTGGTGCGGAGATCCAGCCCCAGCATTTT. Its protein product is CSARSGAEIQPQHF.

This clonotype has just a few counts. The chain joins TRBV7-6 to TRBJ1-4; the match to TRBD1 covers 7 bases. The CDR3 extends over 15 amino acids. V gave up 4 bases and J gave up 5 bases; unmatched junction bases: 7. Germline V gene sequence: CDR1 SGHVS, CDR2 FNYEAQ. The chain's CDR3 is CASSSPLTGNEKLFF. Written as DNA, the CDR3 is TGTGCCAGCAGCTCCCCTCTGACAGGGAATGAAAAACTGTTTTTT.

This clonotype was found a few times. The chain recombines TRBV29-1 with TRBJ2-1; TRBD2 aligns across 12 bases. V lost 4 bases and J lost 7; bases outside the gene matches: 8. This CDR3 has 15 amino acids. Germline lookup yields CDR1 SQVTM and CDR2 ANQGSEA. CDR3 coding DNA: TGCAGCGTTGGGACTAGCGGGGCCCCAGGAAATGAGCAGTTCTTC. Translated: CSVGTSGAPGNEQFF.

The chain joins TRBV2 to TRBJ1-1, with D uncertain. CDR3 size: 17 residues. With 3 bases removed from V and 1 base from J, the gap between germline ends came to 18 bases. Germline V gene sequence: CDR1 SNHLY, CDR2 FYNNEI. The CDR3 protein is CASSDIHGLSQNTEAFF. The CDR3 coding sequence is TGTGCCAGCAGTGATATACACGGACTGTCACAGAACACTGAAGCTTTCTTT.

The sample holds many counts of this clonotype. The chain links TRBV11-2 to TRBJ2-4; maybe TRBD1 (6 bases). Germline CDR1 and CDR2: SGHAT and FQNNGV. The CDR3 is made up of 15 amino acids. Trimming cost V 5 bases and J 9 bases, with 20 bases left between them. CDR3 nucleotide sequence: TGTGCCAGCAGCACCATGACAGGCGATTTGGGCATTCAGTACTTC. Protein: CASSTMTGDLGIQYF.

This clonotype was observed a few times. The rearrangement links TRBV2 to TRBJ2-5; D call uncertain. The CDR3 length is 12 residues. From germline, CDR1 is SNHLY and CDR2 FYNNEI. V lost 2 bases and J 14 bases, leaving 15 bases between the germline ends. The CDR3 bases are TGTGCCAGCAGTGAACGGAAAGCAACTGCCTACTTC. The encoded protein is CASSERKATAYF.

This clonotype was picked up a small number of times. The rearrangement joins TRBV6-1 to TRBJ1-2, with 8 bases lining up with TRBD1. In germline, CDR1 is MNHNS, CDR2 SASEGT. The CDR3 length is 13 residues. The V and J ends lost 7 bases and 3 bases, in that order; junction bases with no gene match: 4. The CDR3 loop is CASTDRVDYGYTF. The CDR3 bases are TGTGCCAGCACGGACAGGGTCGACTATGGCTACACCTTC.

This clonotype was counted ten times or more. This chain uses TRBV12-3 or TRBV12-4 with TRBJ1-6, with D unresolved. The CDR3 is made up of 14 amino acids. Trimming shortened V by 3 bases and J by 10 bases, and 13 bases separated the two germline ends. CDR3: CASSFSGPRSPLHF. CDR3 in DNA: TGTGCCAGCAGTTTTAGTGGCCCCCGATCACCCCTCCACTTT.

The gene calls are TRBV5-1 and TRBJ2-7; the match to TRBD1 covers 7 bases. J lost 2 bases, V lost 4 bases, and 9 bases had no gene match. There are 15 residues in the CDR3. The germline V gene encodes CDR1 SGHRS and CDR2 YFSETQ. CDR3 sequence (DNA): TGCGCCAGCAGCCTCGGGACAGAATACACCTACGAGCAGTACTTC. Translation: CASSLGTEYTYEQYF.

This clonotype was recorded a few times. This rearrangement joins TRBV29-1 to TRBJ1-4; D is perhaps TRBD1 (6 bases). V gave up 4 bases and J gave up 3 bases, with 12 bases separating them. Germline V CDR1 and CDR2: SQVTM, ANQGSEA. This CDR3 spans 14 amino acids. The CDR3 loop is CSVGTGPANEKLFF. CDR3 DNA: TGCAGCGTTGGAACAGGGCCGGCTAATGAAAAACTGTTTTTT.

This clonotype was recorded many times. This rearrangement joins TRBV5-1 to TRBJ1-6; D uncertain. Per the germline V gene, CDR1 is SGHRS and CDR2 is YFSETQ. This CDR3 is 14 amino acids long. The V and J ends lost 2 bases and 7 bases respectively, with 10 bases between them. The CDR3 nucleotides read TGCGCCAGCAGCTTTGGGGATCCAAATTCACCCCTCCACTTT. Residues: CASSFGDPNSPLHF.

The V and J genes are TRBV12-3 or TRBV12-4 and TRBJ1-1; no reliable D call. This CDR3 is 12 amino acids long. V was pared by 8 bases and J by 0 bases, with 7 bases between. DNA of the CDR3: TGTGCCAGCCGGTTACTGAACACTGAAGCTTTCTTT. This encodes CASRLLNTEAFF.

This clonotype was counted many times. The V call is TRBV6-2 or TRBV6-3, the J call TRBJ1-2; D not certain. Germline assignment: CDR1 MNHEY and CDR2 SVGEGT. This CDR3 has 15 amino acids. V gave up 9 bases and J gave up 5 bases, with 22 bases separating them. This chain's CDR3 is CASRMQKLSLYGYTF. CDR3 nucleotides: TGTGCCAGTCGAATGCAGAAGCTATCGCTTTATGGCTACACCTTC.

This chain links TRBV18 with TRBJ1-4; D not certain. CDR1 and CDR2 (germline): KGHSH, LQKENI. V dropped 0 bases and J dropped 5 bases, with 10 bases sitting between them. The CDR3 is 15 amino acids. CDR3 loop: CASSPPASANEKLFF. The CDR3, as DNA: TGTGCCAGCTCACCACCGGCCTCAGCAAATGAAAAACTGTTTTTT.

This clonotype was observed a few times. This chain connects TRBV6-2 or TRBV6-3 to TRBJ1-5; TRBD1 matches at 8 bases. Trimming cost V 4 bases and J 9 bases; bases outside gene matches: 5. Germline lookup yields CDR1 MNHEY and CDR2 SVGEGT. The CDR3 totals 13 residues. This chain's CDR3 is CASSFTGGRPQHF. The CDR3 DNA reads TGTGCCAGCAGTTTCACAGGGGGGCGGCCCCAGCATTTT.

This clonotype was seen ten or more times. CDR3 region: CASSFQGAKNIQYF. For the CDR3, the DNA is TGTGCCAGCAGCTTCCAGGGCGCCAAAAACATTCAGTACTTC. J is TRBJ2-4 and V is TRBV5-5, with a possible D match to TRBD1 (5 bases). Trimming removed 2 bases from V and 1 base from J, with 7 bases in between. Germline V gives CDR1 SGHKS, CDR2 YYEKEE (reference sequence). CDR3 length: 14 amino acids.

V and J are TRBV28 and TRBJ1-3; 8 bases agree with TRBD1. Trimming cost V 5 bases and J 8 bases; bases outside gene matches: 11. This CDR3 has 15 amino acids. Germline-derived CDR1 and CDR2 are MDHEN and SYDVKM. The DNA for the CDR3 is TGTGCCAGCAGTAGCCAGGGGGCAGGTGATGACACCATATATTTT. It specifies CASSSQGAGDDTIYF.

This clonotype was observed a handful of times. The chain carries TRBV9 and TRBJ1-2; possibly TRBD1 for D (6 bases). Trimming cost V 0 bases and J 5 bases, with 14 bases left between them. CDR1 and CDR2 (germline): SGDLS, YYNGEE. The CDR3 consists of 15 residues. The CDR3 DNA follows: TGTGCCAGCAGCGTAGAAGGCAGGGGATCGTATGGCTACACCTTC. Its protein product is CASSVEGRGSYGYTF.

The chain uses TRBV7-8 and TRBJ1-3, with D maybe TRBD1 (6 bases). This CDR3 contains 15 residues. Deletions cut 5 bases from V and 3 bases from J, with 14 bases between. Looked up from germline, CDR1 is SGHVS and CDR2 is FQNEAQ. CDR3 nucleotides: TGTGCCAGCAGCACTGACAGGCAGGGTGGAAACACCATATATTTT. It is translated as CASSTDRQGGNTIYF.

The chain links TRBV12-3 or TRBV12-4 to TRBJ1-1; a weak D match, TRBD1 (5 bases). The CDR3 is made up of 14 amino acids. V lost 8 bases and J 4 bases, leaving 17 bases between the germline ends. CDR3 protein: CASLLWDGGTEAFF. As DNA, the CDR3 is TGTGCCAGCCTCCTATGGGACGGGGGCACTGAAGCTTTCTTT.

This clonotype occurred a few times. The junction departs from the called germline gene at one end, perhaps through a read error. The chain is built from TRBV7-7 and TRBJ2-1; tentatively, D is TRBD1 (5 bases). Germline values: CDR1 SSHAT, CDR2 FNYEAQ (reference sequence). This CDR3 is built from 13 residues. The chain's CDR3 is CASSLSRADEQFF. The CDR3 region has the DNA TGTGCTAGCAGCTTATCCAGGGCCGATGAGCAGTTCTTC.

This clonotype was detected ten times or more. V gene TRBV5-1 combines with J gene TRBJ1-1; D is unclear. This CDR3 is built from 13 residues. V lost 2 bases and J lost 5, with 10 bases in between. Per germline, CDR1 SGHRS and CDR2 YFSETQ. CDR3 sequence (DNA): TGCGCCAGCAGCTTCGGTTTTGGAACTGAAGCTTTCTTT. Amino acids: CASSFGFGTEAFF.

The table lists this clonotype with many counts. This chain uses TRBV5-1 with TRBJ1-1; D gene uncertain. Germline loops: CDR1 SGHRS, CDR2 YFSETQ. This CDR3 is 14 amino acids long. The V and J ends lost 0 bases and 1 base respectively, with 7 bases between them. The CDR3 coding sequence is TGCGCCAGCAGCTTGGACGGAGGGAACACTGAAGCTTTCTTT. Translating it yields CASSLDGGNTEAFF.

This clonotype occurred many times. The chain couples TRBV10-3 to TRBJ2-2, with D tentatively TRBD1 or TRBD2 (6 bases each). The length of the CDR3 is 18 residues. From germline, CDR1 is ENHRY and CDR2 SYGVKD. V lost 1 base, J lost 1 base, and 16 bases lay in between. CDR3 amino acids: CAISEWGARNGNTGELFF. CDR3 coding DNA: TGTGCCATCAGTGAGTGGGGGGCGAGGAACGGGAACACCGGGGAGCTGTTTTTT.

As DNA, the CDR3 is TGCAGTGCTAGTCGGAGTGGGGGGTTCCAAGAGACCCAGTACTTC. Protein sequence: CSASRSGGFQETQYF. The chain combines TRBV20-1 with TRBJ2-5; perhaps TRBD2 as D (6 bases). Per germline, CDR1 DFQATT and CDR2 SNEGSKA (reference sequence). There are 15 residues in the CDR3. With 3 bases removed from V and 1 base from J, the gap between germline ends came to 15 bases.

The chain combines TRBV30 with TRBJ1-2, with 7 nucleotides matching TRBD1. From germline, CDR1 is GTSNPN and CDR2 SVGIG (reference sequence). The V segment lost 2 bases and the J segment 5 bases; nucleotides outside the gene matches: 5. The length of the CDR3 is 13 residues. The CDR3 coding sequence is TGTGCCTGGAGTACTCGGGGACAGTATGGCTACACCTTC. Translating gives CAWSTRGQYGYTF.

CDR3 in amino acids: CASSLIPVRNTEAFF. The CDR3 nucleotides are TGTGCCAGCAGCCTGATCCCTGTGAGGAACACTGAAGCTTTCTTT. The chain links TRBV5-5 to TRBJ1-1; unclear D gene. There are 15 residues in the CDR3. The germline V gene has CDR1 SGHKS and CDR2 YYEKEE (reference sequence). V dropped 4 bases and J dropped 1 base, with 14 bases sitting between them.

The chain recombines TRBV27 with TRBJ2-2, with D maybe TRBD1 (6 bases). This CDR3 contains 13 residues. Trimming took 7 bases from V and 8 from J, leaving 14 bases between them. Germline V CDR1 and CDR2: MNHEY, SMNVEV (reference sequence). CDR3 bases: TGTGCCAGCACCCTTGGGACAAATGGGGAGCTGTTTTTT. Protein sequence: CASTLGTNGELFF.

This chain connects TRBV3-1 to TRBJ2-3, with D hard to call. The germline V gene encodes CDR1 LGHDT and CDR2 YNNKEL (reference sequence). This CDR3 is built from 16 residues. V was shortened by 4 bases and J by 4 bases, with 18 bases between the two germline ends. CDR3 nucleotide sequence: TGTGCCAGCAGCCCCCGGGCCCTCGACCGCGCAGATACGCAGTATTTT. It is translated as CASSPRALDRADTQYF.